Listed here is a single TCR beta chain. Its target is unknown. TCRdb re-analysed the RACE reads in MiXCR, keeping a single row per CDR3 protein. The data hold 150,000 to 200,000 distinct CDR3 sequences, with approximately 24% observed a single time. This record comes from a study of human T cells and chemical hapten exposure. Overall study: The use of 2% DPC on around 2 cm by around 2 cm of upper inner arm skin constituted sensitization.

General study results and limits: With DPC sensitization, TCRs exceeding 1 in 1000 frequency showed no change.

As to time point: patch test 3, about 24 weeks after DPC sensitization. Treatment in this sample: therapeutic diphenylcyclopropenone sensitization with weekly scalp DPC. The ends lost 4 bases at V and 7 bases at J; junction bases unmatched: 10. The CDR3 is made up of 16 amino acids. Germline V gene sequence: CDR1 SEHNR, CDR2 FQNEAQ (reference sequence). The source is a woman aged 40-49 years with alopecia areata. Some clones in this sample may be carry-over from other donors' samples. The specimen comprised whole blood, sampled in connection with sensitization to the hapten diphenylcyclopropenone (DPC). The chain uses TRBV7-9 and TRBJ2-1; TRBD2 matches 10 bases. The CDR3 is CASSSTSSGRVNEQFF. The CDR3 region has the DNA TGTGCCAGCAGCTCAACCTCTAGCGGGAGAGTGAATGAGCAGTTCTTC.